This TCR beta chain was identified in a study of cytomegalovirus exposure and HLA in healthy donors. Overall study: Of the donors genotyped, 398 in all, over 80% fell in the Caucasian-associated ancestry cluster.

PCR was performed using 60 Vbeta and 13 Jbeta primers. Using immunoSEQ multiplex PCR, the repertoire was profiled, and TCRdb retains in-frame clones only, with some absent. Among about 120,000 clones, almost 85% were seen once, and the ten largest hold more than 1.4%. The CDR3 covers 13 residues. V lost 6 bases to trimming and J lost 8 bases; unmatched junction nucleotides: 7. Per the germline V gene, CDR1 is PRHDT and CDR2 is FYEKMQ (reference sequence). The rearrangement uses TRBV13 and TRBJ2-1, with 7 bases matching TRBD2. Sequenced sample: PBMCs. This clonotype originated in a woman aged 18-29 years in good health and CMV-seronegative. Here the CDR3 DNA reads TGTGCCAGCAGTCAACCTACTAGCGATGAGCAGTTCTTC. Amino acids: CASSQPTSDEQFF. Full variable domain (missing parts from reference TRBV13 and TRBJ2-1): AAGVIQSPRHLIKEKRETATLKCYPIPRHDTVYWYQQGPGQDPQFLISFYEKMQSDKGSIPDRFSAQQFSDYHSELNMSSLELGDSALYFCASSQPTSDEQFFGPGTRLTVL.